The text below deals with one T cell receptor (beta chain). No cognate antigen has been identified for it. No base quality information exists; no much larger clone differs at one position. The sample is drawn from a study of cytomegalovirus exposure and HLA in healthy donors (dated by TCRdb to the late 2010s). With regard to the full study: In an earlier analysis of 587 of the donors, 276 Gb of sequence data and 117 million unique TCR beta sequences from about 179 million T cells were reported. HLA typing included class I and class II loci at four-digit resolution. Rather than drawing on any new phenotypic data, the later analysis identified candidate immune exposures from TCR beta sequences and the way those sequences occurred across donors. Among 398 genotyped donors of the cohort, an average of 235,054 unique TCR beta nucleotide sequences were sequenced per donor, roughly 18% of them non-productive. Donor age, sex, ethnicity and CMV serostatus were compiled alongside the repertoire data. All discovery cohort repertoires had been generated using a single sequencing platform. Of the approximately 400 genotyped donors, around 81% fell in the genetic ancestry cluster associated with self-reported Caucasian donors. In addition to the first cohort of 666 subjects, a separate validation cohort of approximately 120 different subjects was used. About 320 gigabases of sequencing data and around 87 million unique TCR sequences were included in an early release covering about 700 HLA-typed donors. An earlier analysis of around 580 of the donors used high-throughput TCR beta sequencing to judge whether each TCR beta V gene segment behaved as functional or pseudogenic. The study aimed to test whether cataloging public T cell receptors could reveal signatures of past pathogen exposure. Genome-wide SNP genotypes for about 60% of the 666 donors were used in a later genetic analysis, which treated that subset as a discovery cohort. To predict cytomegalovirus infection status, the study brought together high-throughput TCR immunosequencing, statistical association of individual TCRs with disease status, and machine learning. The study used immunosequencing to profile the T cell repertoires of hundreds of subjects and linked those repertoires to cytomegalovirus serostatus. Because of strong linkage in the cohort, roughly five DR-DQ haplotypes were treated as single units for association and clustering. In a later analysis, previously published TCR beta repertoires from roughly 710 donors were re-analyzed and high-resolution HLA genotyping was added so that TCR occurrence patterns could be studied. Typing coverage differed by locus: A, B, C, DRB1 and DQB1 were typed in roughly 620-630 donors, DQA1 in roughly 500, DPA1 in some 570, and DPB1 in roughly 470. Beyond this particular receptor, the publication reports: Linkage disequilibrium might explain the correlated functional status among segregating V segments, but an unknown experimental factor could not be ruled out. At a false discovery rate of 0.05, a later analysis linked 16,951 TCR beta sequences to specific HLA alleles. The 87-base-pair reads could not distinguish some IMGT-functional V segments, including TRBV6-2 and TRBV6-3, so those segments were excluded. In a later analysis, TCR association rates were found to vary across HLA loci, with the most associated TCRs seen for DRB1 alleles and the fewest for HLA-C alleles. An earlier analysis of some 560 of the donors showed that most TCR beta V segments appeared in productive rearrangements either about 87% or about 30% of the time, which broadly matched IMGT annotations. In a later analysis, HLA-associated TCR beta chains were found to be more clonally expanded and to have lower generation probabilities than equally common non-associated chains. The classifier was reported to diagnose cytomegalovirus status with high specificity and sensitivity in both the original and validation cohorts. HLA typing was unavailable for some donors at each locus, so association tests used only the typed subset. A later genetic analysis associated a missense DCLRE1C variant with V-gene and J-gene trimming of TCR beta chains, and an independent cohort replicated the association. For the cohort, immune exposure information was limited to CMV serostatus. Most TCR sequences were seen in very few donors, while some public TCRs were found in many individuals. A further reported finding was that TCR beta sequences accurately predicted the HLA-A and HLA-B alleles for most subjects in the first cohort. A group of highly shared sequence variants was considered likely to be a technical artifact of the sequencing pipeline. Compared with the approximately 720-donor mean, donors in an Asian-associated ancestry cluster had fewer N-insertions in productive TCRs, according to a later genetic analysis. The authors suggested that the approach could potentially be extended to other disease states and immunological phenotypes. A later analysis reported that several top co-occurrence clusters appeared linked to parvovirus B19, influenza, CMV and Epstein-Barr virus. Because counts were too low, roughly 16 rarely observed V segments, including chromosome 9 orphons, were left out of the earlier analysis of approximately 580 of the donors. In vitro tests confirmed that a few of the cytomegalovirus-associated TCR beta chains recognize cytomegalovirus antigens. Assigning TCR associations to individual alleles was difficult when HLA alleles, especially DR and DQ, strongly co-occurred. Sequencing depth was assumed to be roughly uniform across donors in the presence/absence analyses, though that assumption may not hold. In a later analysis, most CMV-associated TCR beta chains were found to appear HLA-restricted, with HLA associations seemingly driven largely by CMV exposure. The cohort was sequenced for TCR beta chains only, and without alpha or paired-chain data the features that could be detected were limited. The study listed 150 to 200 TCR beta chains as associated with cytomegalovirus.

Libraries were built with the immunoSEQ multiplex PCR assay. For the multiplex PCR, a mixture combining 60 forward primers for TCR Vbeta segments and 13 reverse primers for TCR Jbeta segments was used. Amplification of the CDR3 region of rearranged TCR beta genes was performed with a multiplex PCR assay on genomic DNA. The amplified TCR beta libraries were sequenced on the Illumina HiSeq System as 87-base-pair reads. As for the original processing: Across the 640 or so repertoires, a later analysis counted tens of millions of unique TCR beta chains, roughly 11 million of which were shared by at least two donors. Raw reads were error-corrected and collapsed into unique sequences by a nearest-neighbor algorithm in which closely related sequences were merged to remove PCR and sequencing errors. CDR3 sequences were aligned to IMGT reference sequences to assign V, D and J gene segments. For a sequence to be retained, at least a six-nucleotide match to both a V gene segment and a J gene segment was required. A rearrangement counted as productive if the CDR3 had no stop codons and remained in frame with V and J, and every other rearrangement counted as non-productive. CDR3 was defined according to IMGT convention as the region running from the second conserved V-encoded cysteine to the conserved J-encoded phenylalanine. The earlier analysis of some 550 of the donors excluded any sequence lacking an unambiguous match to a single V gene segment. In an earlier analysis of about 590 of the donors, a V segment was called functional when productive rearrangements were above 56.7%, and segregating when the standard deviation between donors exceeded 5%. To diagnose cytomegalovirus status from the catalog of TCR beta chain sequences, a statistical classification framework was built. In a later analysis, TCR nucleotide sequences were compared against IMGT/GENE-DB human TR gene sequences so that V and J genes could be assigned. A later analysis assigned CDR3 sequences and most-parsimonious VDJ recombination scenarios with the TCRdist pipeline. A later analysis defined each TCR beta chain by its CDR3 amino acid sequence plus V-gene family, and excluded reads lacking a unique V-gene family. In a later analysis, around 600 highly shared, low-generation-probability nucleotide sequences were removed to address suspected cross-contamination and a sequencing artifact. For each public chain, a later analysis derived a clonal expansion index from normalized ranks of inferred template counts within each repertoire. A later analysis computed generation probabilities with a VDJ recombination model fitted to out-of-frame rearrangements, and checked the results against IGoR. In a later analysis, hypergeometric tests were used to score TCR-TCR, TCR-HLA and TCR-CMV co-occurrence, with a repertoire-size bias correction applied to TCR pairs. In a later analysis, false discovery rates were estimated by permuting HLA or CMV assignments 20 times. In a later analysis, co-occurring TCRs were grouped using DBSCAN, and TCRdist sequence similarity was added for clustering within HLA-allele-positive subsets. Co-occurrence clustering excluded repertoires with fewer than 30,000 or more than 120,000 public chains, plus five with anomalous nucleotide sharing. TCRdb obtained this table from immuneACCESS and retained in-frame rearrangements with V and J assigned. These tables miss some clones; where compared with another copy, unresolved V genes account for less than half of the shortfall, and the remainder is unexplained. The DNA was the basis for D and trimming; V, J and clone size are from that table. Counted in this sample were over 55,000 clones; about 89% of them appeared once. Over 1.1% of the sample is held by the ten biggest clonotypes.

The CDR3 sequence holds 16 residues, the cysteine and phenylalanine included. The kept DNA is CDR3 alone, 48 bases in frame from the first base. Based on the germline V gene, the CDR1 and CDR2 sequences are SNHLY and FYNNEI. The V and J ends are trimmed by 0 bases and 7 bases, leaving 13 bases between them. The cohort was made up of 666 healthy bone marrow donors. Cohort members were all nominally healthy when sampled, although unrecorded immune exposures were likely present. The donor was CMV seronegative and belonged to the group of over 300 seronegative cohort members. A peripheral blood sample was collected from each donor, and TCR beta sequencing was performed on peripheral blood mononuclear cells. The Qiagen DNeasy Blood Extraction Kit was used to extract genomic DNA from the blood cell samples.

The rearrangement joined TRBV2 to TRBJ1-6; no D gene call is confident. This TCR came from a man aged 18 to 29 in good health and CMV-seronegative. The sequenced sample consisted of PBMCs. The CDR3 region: CASSEANNVLNSPLHF. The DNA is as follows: TGTGCCAGCAGTGAAGCTAACAACGTCTTGAATTCACCCCTCCACTTT.